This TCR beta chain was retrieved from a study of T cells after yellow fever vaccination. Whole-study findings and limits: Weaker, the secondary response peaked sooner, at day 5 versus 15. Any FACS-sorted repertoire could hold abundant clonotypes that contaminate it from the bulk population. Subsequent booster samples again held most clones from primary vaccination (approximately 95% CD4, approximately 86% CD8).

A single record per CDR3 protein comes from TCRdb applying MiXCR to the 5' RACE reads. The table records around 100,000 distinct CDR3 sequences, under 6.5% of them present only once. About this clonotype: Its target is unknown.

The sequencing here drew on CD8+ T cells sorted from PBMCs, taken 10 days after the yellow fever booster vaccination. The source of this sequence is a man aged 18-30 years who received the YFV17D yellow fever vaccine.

The DNA for the CDR3 is TGTGCCAGCAGTTTATTAGCGGGGGGGCCGGAGACCCAGTACTTC. Translation gives CASSLLAGGPETQYF. This rearrangement joins TRBV12-3 or TRBV12-4 to TRBJ2-5; 11 bases agree with TRBD2. V lost 2 bases to trimming and J lost 5 bases; unmatched junction nucleotides: 4. The CDR3 length is 15 residues.